This T cell receptor beta chain was captured in a study of T-cell memory formation after mild COVID-19 (dated by TCRdb to the early 2020s). A note on the overall study: Most TCR sequence clusters were specific to one of the two donors. In a couple of donors, T-cell clones that expanded and contracted after mild COVID-19 were followed by sequencing TCRalpha and TCRbeta repertoires longitudinally. The cohort was made up of two young adult volunteers, one female and one male, who were previously healthy.

The investigation overall reported the following: Contracting CD4+ clones were located mainly in the CM and EM memory subsets, whereas CD8+ clones were found to be enriched in EMRA. From day 15 to 85, contracting clones showed balanced CD4/CD8 phenotypes, whereas a second wave of clones that expanded from day 15 to 37 leaned towards CD4+. The study included only a couple of mild cases, and larger cohorts that include severe cases with pre-infection samples were judged to be necessary. SARS-CoV-2 specificity was not confirmed for the second-wave clones peaking on day 37. Some responding clones were detected in pre-infection memory, which suggested that pre-existing cross-reactive memory T cells had joined the SARS-CoV-2 response.

The CDR3 has 15 amino acids, counting the end cysteine and phenylalanine. Just CDR3 DNA is preserved here, 45 bases in frame from base 1. Via the germline V gene, CDR1 is SGHNT and CDR2 YENEEA. The junction carries 12 bases between V and J, which are trimmed by 3 bases and 3 bases respectively. Ficoll-Paque density gradient centrifugation was used to isolate PBMCs. This clonotype showed up just a few times. The target of this receptor is not known. Nothing much larger sits one base from this clone, and base qualities are not available. The sample was run on an Illumina NovaSeq 6000. Using 5'RACE with constant-segment primers, TCRalpha and TCRbeta cDNA libraries were constructed, with sample barcodes and unique molecular identifiers added in the process. RNA was extracted from every sample with Trizol reagent. The libraries were amplified in two PCR steps, and the second step added a second sample barcode and Illumina TruSeq adapters. Libraries were sequenced on an Illumina NovaSeq with 2 x 150 bp paired-end reads. Under the source paper's analysis protocol: With migec v1.2.7, reads were demultiplexed and then collapsed into UMI-guided consensus sequences. Using mixcr v2.1.11, UMI consensuses were aligned to TRA and TRB V and J templates and then assembled into clonotypes. Expanded or contracted clonotypes were those called significant by both edgeR and NoisET, with noise models trained on biological replicates. edgeR calls used a false discovery rate-adjusted p below 0.01 and a log2 fold-change threshold of 1. As an exploratory analysis of dynamics, max-normalized trajectories of the 1000 most abundant clonotypes were examined with PCA combined with hierarchical clustering. The CD4 or CD8 phenotype of responding clones was assigned using the separately sequenced CD4+ and CD8+ repertoires. In TCRdb, the public reads were trimmed at Q25 with fastp and aligned with MiXCR, with productive beta chains retained. Entries that share a CDR3 protein sequence are merged under the most common genes and DNA. The V and J calls and clone size are TCRdb's, not the authors'. This sample comprises 250,000 to 350,000 distinct CDR3 sequences, around 15% of them detected only once. The ten most abundant clones make up about 21% of the sample.

The V and J segments used are TRBV11-3 and TRBJ2-1; confidence is insufficient to name the D gene. This sequence was found in a man aged 18 to 30 who had mild COVID-19 (a few samples of this study predate the infection). The sample titles of this study are shuffled in the database, so cell type and time point are left out; the donor was told from shared clones. Material: PBMCs or a T cell subset sorted from them (not recorded which). The CDR3 region has the sequence CASSLRHSLYNEQFF. The DNA is TGTGCCAGCAGCTTGCGACATAGCCTCTACAATGAGCAGTTCTTC.